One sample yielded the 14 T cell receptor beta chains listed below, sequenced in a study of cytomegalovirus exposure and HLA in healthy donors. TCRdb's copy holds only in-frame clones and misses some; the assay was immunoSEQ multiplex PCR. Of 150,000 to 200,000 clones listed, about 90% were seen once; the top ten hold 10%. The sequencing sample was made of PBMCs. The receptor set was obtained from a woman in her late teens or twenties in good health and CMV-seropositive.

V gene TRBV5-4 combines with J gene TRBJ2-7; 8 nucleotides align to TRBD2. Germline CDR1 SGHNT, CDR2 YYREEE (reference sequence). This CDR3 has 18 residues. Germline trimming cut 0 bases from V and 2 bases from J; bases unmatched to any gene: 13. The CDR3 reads CASSLAGRGSGATYEQYF. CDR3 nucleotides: TGTGCCAGCAGCTTGGCCGGCCGAGGTAGCGGGGCGACCTACGAGCAGTACTTC.

CDR3 DNA sequence: TGCGCCAGCAGCTTATTACTAGTTTCTAATGAGCAGTTCTTC. Translating it yields CASSLLLVSNEQFF. The V gene is TRBV5-1, the J gene TRBJ2-1; D possibly corresponds to TRBD2 (5 bases). The CDR3 runs 14 residues. With 2 bases removed from V and 7 bases from J, the gap between germline ends came to 13 bases. Germline CDR1 SGHRS, CDR2 YFSETQ. The full variable domain, completed using reference TRBV5-1 and TRBJ2-1, is KAGVTQTPRYLIKTRGQQVTLSCSPISGHRSVSWYQQTPGQGLQFLFEYFSETQRNKGNFPGRFSGRQFSNSRSEMNVSTLELGDSALYLCASSLLLVSNEQFFGPGTRLTVL.

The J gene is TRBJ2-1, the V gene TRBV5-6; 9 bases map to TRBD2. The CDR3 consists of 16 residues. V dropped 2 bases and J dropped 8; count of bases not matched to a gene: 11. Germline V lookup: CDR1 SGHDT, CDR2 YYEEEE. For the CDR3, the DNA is TGTGCCAGCAGCTTTGGCGGGAGGGCCATGGAGGATGAGCAGTTCTTC. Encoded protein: CASSFGGRAMEDEQFF.

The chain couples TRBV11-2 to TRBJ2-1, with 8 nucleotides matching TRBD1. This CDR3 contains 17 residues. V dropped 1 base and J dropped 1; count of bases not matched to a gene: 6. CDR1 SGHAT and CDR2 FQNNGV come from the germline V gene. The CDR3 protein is CASSLGGQGASYNEQFF. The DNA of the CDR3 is TGTGCCAGCAGCTTAGGGGGGCAGGGGGCTTCCTACAATGAGCAGTTCTTC.

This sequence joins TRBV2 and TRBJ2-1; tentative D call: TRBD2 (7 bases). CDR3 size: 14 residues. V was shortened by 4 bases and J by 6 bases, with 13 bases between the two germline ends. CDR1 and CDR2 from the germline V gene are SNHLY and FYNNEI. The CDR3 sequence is CASSVSGTINEQFF. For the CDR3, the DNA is TGTGCCAGCAGTGTCAGCGGGACAATCAATGAGCAGTTCTTC.

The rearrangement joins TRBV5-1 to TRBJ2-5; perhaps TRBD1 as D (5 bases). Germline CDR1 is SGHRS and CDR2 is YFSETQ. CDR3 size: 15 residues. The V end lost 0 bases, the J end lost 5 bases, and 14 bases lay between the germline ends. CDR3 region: CASSLGPTGAETQYF. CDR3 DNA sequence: TGCGCCAGCAGCTTGGGACCTACAGGAGCGGAGACCCAGTACTTC.

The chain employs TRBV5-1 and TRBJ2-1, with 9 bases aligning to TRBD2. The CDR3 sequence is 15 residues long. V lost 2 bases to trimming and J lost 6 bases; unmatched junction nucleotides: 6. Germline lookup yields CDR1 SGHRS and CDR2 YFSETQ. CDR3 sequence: CASSFLAGVGNEQFF. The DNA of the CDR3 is TGCGCCAGCAGCTTTTTAGCGGGAGTGGGCAATGAGCAGTTCTTC.

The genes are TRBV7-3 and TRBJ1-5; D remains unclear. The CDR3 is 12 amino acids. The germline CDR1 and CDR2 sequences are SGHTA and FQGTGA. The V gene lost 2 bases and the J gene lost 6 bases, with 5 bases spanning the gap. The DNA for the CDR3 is TGTGCCAGCAGCTTAGGGCCTCAGCCCCAGCATTTT. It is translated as CASSLGPQPQHF.

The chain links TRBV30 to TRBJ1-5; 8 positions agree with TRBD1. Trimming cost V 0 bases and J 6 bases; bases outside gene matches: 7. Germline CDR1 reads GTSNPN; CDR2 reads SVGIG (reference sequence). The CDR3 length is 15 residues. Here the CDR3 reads CAWSVQGQGAQPQHF. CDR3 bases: TGTGCCTGGAGTGTACAGGGGCAGGGGGCTCAGCCCCAGCATTTT. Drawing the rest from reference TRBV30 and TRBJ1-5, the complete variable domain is SQTIHQWPATLVQPVGSPLSLECTVEGTSNPNLYWYRQAAGRGLQLLFYSVGIGQISSEVPQNLSASRPQDRQFILSSKKLLLSDSGFYLCAWSVQGQGAQPQHFGDGTRLSIL.

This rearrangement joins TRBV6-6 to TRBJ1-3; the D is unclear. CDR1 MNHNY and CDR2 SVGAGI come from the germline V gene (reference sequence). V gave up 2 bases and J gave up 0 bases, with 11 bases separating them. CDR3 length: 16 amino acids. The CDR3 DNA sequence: TGTGCCAGCAGTTACGTCGGCGGGAGCTCTGGAAACACCATATATTTT. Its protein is CASSYVGGSSGNTIYF.

Written as DNA, the CDR3 is TGTGCCAGCAGTGAATATGGAGGAGCCGGGATTGAGACCCAGTACTTC. This encodes CASSEYGGAGIETQYF. The chain employs TRBV25-1 and TRBJ2-5, with D tentatively TRBD2 (5 bases). This CDR3 comprises 16 residues. Germline V gives CDR1 MGHDK, CDR2 SYGVNS. Trimming removed 0 bases at V and 5 bases at J, with 16 bases between.

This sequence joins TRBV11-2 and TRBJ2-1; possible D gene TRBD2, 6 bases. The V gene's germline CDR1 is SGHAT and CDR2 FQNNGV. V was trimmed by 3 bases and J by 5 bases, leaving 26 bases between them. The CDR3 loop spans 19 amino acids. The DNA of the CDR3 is TGTGCCAGCAGCTTGACGCGTCTTGAGCTAGCGCACACCCACAATGAGCAGTTCTTC. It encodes CASSLTRLELAHTHNEQFF.

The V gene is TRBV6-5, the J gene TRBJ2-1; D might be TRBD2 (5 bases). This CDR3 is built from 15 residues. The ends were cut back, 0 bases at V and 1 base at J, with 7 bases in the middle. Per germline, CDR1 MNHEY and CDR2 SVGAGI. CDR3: CASSYSPGSYNEQFF. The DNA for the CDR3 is TGTGCCAGCAGTTACTCACCGGGATCCTACAATGAGCAGTTCTTC.

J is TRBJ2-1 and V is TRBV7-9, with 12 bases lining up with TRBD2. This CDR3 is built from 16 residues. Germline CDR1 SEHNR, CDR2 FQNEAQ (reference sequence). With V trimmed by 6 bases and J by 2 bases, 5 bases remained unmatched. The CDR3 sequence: CASRRTSGATYNEQFF. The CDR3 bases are TGTGCCAGCAGGCGGACTAGCGGGGCCACCTACAATGAGCAGTTCTTC.